Presented here are 4 T cell receptor beta chains from one specimen sequenced in a study of T cells in women clearing cervical HPV infection. Using immunoSEQ multiplex PCR, the repertoire was profiled, and TCRdb retains in-frame clones only, with some absent. The table for this sample gives 19,000 or so clones. The source material was blood buffy coat. The receptors were gathered from a woman between 18 and 69 years old with a cervical HPV16 infection that either progressed to CIN3+ or cleared (not recorded which).

As to this clone: The missing CDR3 end, 3 residues past where the read stops, is filled in from the germline J gene. V is TRBV5-1 and J is TRBJ2-2; 9 nucleotides agree with TRBD1. Germline CDR1 reads SGHRS; CDR2 reads YFSETQ. The CDR3 spans 16 residues. V gave up 2 bases and J gave up 6 bases; unmatched junction bases: 8. CDR3 protein: CASSFTGTGLAGELFF. The CDR3 bases that were read are TGCGCCAGCAGCTTTACCGGGACAGGGTTAGCCGGGGAG.

Worth noting for this clone: The CDR3 is cut off 3 residues early in the read; its end comes from the germline J gene. This rearrangement joins TRBV20-1 to TRBJ1-2; 7 bases line up with TRBD1. Germline CDR1 reads DFQATT; CDR2 reads SNEGSKA (reference sequence). The CDR3 extends over 14 amino acids. The trim removed 3 bases at V and 2 bases at J, leaving 6 bases unmatched. The part of the CDR3 DNA that was read is TGCAGTGCTAGGGAGACAGGGATAAACTATGGC. Its translation: CSARETGINYG. The whole CDR3 protein is CSARETGINYGYTF.

About this clone: The DNA ends 3 residues before the CDR3 does, and the rest of the CDR3 is filled in from the germline J gene. The chain carries TRBV5-4 and TRBJ2-5, with a weak D call TRBD2 (6 bases). Per germline, CDR1 SGHNT and CDR2 YYREEE (reference sequence). CDR3 length equals 15 residues. V lost 6 bases and J lost 4, with 19 bases in between. The CDR3 bases that were read are TGTGCCAGCAATCCCGGCGGGGCCCTGGGAGAGACC. Encoded protein: CASNPGGALGET. The whole CDR3 reads CASNPGGALGETQYF.

About this clone itself: The CDR3 end falls 3 residues outside the read, so it is completed with the germline J gene. The chain links TRBV19 to TRBJ1-2; D unresolved. The CDR3 consists of 11 residues. CDR1 and CDR2 from the germline V gene are LNHDA and SQIVND (reference sequence). This CDR3 reads CASRHLWGYTF. Partial CDR3 DNA: TGTGCCAGTCGACATCTTTGGGGC.